The 11 T cell receptor beta chains below were found in one sample sequenced in a study of shared clonotypes between healthy human individuals. The assay was immunoSEQ multiplex PCR, and TCRdb's table has in-frame clones only and misses some. The profile shows about 560,000 clones, roughly four fifths of them singletons. The sequenced material came from PBMCs. The source of these receptors is a woman between 40 and 50 years old in good health. Some clones in this sample may be carry-over from other donors' samples.

This clone was seen a single time. The rearrangement uses TRBV2 and TRBJ2-7; 7 bases fit TRBD1. This CDR3 contains 13 residues. V was clipped by 5 bases and J by 2 bases; unmatched bases: 3. The germline V gene has CDR1 SNHLY and CDR2 FYNNEI. CDR3 residues: CASSSGTAYEQYF. DNA for the CDR3: TGTGCCAGCAGTTCCGGGACAGCCTACGAGCAGTACTTC.

As concerns this clone: Only one base separates this from a far larger clonotype, so it likely reflects a read error. V usage is TRBV7-3 and J usage is TRBJ1-1; D is unclear. The CDR3 sequence is 15 residues long. The germline CDR1 and CDR2 sequences are SGHTA and FQGTGA. CDR3 nucleotide sequence: TGTGTCAGCAGCGCCCTAATCCAACTGAACACTGAAGCTTTCTTT. Encoded protein: CVSSALIQLNTEAFF.

The rearrangement links TRBV6-5 to TRBJ2-7, with D maybe TRBD2 (5 bases). Germline V gives CDR1 MNHEY, CDR2 SVGAGI. Trimming removed 0 bases from V and 0 bases from J, with 9 bases in between. This CDR3 spans 15 amino acids. The CDR3 region has the DNA TGTGCCAGCAGTTACTCCAGCGGAAGCTCCTACGAGCAGTACTTC. Translated: CASSYSSGSSYEQYF.

The chain is built from TRBV29-1 and TRBJ2-2, with 7 bases that match TRBD2. This CDR3 region has 14 residues. CDR1 SQVTM and CDR2 ANQGSEA come from the germline V gene. Trimming removed 7 bases from V and 6 bases from J; junction bases left unmatched: 11. The CDR3 DNA sequence: TGCAGCGCCATGTCGGGGGGAATGTCCGGGGAGCTGTTTTTT. Its translation: CSAMSGGMSGELFF.

V is TRBV2 and J is TRBJ1-5; D call uncertain. The V gene's germline CDR1 is SNHLY and CDR2 FYNNEI. V was trimmed by 4 bases and J by 2 bases, leaving 24 bases between them. CDR3 length: 19 residues. CDR3 DNA: TGTGCCAGCAGTGGTCGGACGAGGAGGTCGGTTCTTGGCAATCAGCCCCAGCATTTT. It specifies CASSGRTRRSVLGNQPQHF.

This clone appeared a single time. V usage is TRBV28 and J usage is TRBJ2-7; 7 bases line up with TRBD2. Losses at the gene ends were 6 bases for V and 7 bases for J; bases not matched to a gene: 12. CDR3 length: 14 amino acids. Germline loops: CDR1 MDHEN, CDR2 SYDVKM. The DNA of the CDR3 is TGTGCCAGCAGCTGGGGGGGGTCCTTGAGGGAGCAGTACTTC. It encodes CASSWGGSLREQYF.

A word on this clone: A read error is the likely source, as a far larger clone sits one nucleotide away. Other DNA sequences in the same sample also yield this CDR3. The genes are TRBV18 and TRBJ1-5; maybe TRBD1 (5 bases). The CDR3 runs 13 residues. Germline CDR1 reads KGHSH; CDR2 reads LQKENI. The germline V and J ends were trimmed by 1 base and 5 bases, with 6 bases remaining between them. The CDR3 DNA follows: TGTGCCAGCTCACCACAAGGGGATCAGCCCCAGCATTTT. This codes for CASSPQGDQPQHF.

This clone was detected once. The V call is TRBV6-1, the J call TRBJ2-7, with 8 bases that match TRBD2. Per the germline V gene, CDR1 is MNHNS and CDR2 is SASEGT. Trimming cost V 8 bases and J 0 bases; bases outside gene matches: 9. This CDR3 spans 15 amino acids. CDR3 nucleotide sequence: TGTGCCAGCGGTCCTCGGCGGGGGGCCTCCTACGAGCAGTACTTC. Amino acids: CASGPRRGASYEQYF.

The chain couples TRBV10-3 to TRBJ2-3, with 10 positions matching TRBD1. Germline V gene data show CDR1 as ENHRY and CDR2 as SYGVKD. CDR3 size: 15 residues. V was clipped by 6 bases and J by 2 bases; unmatched bases: 5. The CDR3 is CAISGDRGYTDTQYF. The DNA of the CDR3 is TGTGCCATCAGCGGGGACAGGGGCTACACAGATACGCAGTATTTT.

This chain's CDR3 is CASSPGHQQRGYTF. The DNA for the CDR3 is TGTGCCAGCAGCCCGGGACACCAACAACGGGGCTACACCTTC. V is TRBV7-9 and J is TRBJ1-2; D is perhaps TRBD1 (6 bases). Trimming stripped 5 bases from V and 8 bases from J, with 18 bases between. The CDR3 runs 14 residues. CDR1 is SEHNR, CDR2 FQNEAQ, per germline (reference sequence). Combining the CDR3 with reference TRBV7-9 and TRBJ1-2 gives the whole variable domain DTGVSQNPRHKITKRGQNVTFRCDPISEHNRLYWYRQTLGQGPEFLTYFQNEAQLEKSRLLSDRFSAERPKGSFSTLEIQRTEQGDSAMYLCASSPGHQQRGYTFGSGTRLTVV.

This clone was recorded once. This chain joins TRBV9 and TRBJ2-1; no definite D call. Per germline, CDR1 SGDLS and CDR2 YYNGEE. Trimming took 3 bases from V and 8 from J, leaving 6 bases between them. The CDR3 loop spans 11 amino acids. The CDR3 nucleotides read TGTGCCAGCAGCGAGTACGATGAGCAGTTCTTC. Amino acids: CASSEYDEQFF.